Listed below are T cell receptor beta chains from one sample, sequenced in a study of T cell responses to AZD1222 COVID-19 vaccine. Assay used: immunoSEQ multiplex PCR; TCRdb lists only in-frame clones, some missing. The data hold about 130,000 clones, with around nine tenths observed a single time. The sample was peripheral blood, taken 28 days after the second AZD1222 dose. The receptors here all came from an adult who received the AZD1222 COVID-19 vaccine. Each CDR3 is given with its conserved first and last residue. The D gene is left open where the match is weak. A row's size may be missing; if present it is once, few, many or a size class.

>TRBJ2-1|-|TRBV11-3|TRBD2
CASSTSGGKYNEQFF
TGTGCCAGCAGCACTAGCGGGGGAAAATACAATGAGCAGTTCTTC
>TRBJ2-2|-|TRBV24-1|-
CATRRDGNTGELFF
TGTGCCACCCGCCGGGACGGCAACACCGGGGAGCTGTTTTTT
>TRBJ1-4|-|TRBV28|-
CASSGAPANEKLFF
TGTGCCAGCAGCGGGGCGCCCGCTAATGAAAAACTGTTTTTT
>TRBJ2-1|-|TRBV5-1|-
CASSQGGSWGNEQFF
TGCGCCAGCAGCCAAGGGGGGAGTTGGGGCAATGAGCAGTTCTTC
>TRBJ1-1|once|TRBV5-6|-
CASSLGQTEAFF
TGTGCCAGCAGCTTGGGACAGACTGAAGCTTTCTTT
>TRBJ1-1|-|TRBV6-6|TRBD1
CASRNRGVGMNTEAFF
TGTGCCAGCAGGAACAGGGGGGTGGGGATGAACACTGAAGCTTTCTTT
>TRBJ1-1|once|TRBV11-3|TRBD1
CASTQTGGTEAFF
TGTGCCAGCACCCAGACAGGGGGGACTGAAGCTTTCTTT
>TRBJ1-4|once|TRBV30|-
CAWSHSMNEKLFF
TGTGCCTGGAGTCACAGTATGAATGAAAAACTGTTTTTT
>TRBJ1-6|-|TRBV30|-
CAWSVWGNSPLHF
TGTGCCTGGAGTGTATGGGGGAATTCACCCCTCCACTTT
>TRBJ2-7|-|TRBV7-9|-
CASSLGPENYEQYF
TGTGCCAGCAGCTTAGGTCCGGAGAACTACGAGCAGTACTTC
>TRBJ2-7|-|TRBV4-2|TRBD2
CASSGLAGNYEQYF
TGTGCCAGCAGCGGACTAGCGGGGAACTACGAGCAGTACTTC
>TRBJ1-4|-|TRBV7-7|TRBD1
CASSLGGGNGKLFF
TGTGCCAGCAGCTTAGGAGGGGGCAACGGAAAACTGTTTTTT
>TRBJ2-7|-|TRBV2|-
CASRGFNYEQYF
TGTGCCAGCAGGGGATTCAACTACGAGCAGTACTTC
>TRBJ2-5|-|TRBV6-2/TRBV6-3|-
CASSSQRSQLETQYF
TGTGCCAGCAGTTCCCAGAGGTCGCAGCTAGAGACCCAGTACTTC
>TRBJ1-1|-|TRBV19|TRBD1
CASSIEGQGAYLNTEAFF
TGTGCCAGTAGTATAGAGGGACAGGGAGCCTATTTGAACACTGAAGCTTTCTTT
>TRBJ2-1|-|TRBV29-1|TRBD2
CSVLDSFKFSGGYNEQFF
TGCAGCGTCCTAGACAGTTTTAAGTTTAGCGGGGGATACAATGAGCAGTTCTTC
>TRBJ2-7|-|TRBV30|-
CACLRGKAYEQYF
TGTGCCTGTTTACGGGGGAAGGCCTACGAGCAGTACTTC
>TRBJ1-1|-|TRBV12-3/TRBV12-4|-
CASSFSSEAFF
TGTGCCAGCAGTTTTTCAAGCGAAGCTTTCTTT
>TRBJ1-5|-|TRBV30|-
CAWSVRGEGQPQHF
TGTGCCTGGAGTGTAAGAGGGGAGGGACAGCCCCAGCATTTT
>TRBJ2-7|-|TRBV3-1/TRBV3-2|-
CASSPRVGVRSEQYF
TGTGCCAGCAGCCCCCGCGTAGGTGTACGGAGCGAGCAGTACTTC
>TRBJ2-7|-|TRBV19|-
CASSPTGGGGYEQYF
TGTGCCAGTAGTCCTACCGGGGGAGGTGGCTACGAGCAGTACTTC
>TRBJ2-1|-|TRBV6-6|-
CASSYPSSNNEQFF
TGTGCCAGCAGTTACCCTAGCTCGAACAATGAGCAGTTCTTC
>TRBJ1-1|-|TRBV5-1|-
CASSLDRRNTEAFF
TGCGCCAGCAGCTTGGACAGGAGGAACACTGAAGCTTTCTTT
>TRBJ2-1|few|TRBV4-3|-
CASSPAVSKHNEQFF
TGCGCCAGCAGCCCGGCTGTCAGCAAGCACAATGAGCAGTTCTTC
>TRBJ2-3|few|TRBV28|TRBD1
CASSLRAHRGPDTQYF
TGTGCCAGCAGTTTACGGGCCCACAGGGGGCCAGATACGCAGTATTTT
>TRBJ1-5|-|TRBV5-6|-
CASSSGHQPQHF
TGTGCCAGCAGCTCGGGCCATCAGCCCCAGCATTTT
>TRBJ2-7|-|TRBV7-2|-
CASSSSLYEQYF
TGTGCCAGCAGCTCTAGTCTCTACGAGCAGTACTTC
>TRBJ1-6|-|TRBV5-1|TRBD1
CASSQRQGSYNSPLHF
TGCGCCAGCAGCCAACGACAGGGCTCCTATAATTCACCCCTCCACTTT